The 25 T cell receptor beta chains below all came from one sample that was sequenced in a study of shared clonotypes between healthy human individuals. In the naive CD8 group, cells lacked CD45RO and were positively selected for CCR7, so terminally differentiated effector memory CD45RA+ cells were left out. Sequenced by immunoSEQ multiplex PCR; TCRdb stores in-frame clones only, minus some. In the table there are roughly 2.1 million clones, about 93% of which are singletons. The sequenced sample was naive CD8+ T cells from PBMCs. These TCRs come from a man aged 18-30 years in good health. Some clones in this sample may be carry-over from other donors' samples.

The CDR3 DNA reads TGTGCCAGCAGCTTTCGGGGAGCGGGAGAGTTTAACGAGCAGTTCTTC. This gives the protein CASSFRGAGEFNEQFF. The chain employs TRBV11-3 and TRBJ2-1; 8 positions match TRBD2. Looked up from germline, CDR1 is SGHNT and CDR2 is YENEEA. The CDR3 has 16 residues. V dropped 3 bases and J dropped 10; count of bases not matched to a gene: 14.

This clone was recorded only once. The chain recombines TRBV7-9 with TRBJ1-1; tentative D call: TRBD1 (6 bases). Germline CDR1 reads SEHNR; CDR2 reads FQNEAQ (reference sequence). The CDR3 extends over 13 amino acids. V was cut by 7 bases and J by 9 bases, with 18 bases left in between. CDR3 in amino acids: CASTPGGKLKAFF. For the CDR3, the DNA is TGTGCCAGCACCCCCGGGGGCAAATTGAAAGCTTTCTTT.

The chain couples TRBV5-1 to TRBJ2-7; a weak D match, TRBD2 (5 bases). The CDR3 loop spans 14 amino acids. Germline CDR1 SGHRS, CDR2 YFSETQ. V dropped 3 bases and J dropped 0 bases, with 10 bases sitting between them. CDR3 sequence reads: CASSSTRNSYEQYF. CDR3 nucleotides: TGCGCCAGCAGCTCCACTAGAAACTCCTACGAGCAGTACTTC.

The chain combines TRBV27 with TRBJ2-3; D not resolved. Germline V gene sequence: CDR1 MNHEY, CDR2 SMNVEV (reference sequence). V lost 5 bases and J 3 bases, leaving 15 bases between the germline ends. The CDR3 extends over 15 amino acids. CDR3 nucleotide sequence: TGTGCCAGCAGTCCCTATCTCGTGGGGACAGATACGCAGTATTTT. This gives the protein CASSPYLVGTDTQYF.

The J gene is TRBJ2-1, the V gene TRBV15, with D perhaps TRBD2 (6 bases). V gave up 5 bases and J gave up 9 bases, with 17 bases separating them. This CDR3 region has 14 residues. CDR1 is LNHNV and CDR2 is YYDKDF in the germline V gene (reference sequence). The CDR3 DNA sequence: TGTGCCACCAGCCCTAGGAGGGCCTCAAGTGAGCAGTTCTTC. This codes for CATSPRRASSEQFF. The full variable domain, completed using reference TRBV15 and TRBJ2-1, is DAMVIQNPRYQVTQFGKPVTLSCSQTLNHNVMYWYQQKSSQAPKLLFHYYDKDFNNEADTPDNFQSRRPNTSFCFLDIRSPGLGDTAMYLCATSPRRASSEQFFGPGTRLTVL.

The rearrangement joins TRBV10-1 to TRBJ2-7, with D hard to call. The germline CDR1 and CDR2 sequences are WNHNN and SYGVQD (reference sequence). The CDR3 has 14 amino acids. The ends were cut back, 0 bases at V and 5 bases at J, with 11 bases in the middle. The CDR3 is CASSESGRLDEQYF. The CDR3 region has the DNA TGCGCCAGCAGTGAGTCGGGAAGGCTAGACGAGCAGTACTTC.

About this clone itself: The same CDR3 arises from other DNA sequences in this sample as well. The chain joins TRBV27 to TRBJ2-7; D is perhaps TRBD1 (5 bases). V lost 5 bases and J lost 2, with 10 bases in between. CDR3 length: 13 amino acids. Germline-derived CDR1 and CDR2 are MNHEY and SMNVEV (reference sequence). The CDR3 DNA follows: TGTGCCAGCAGTCCCACAGGCCCCTACGAGCAGTACTTC. Its protein is CASSPTGPYEQYF.

The chain uses TRBV28 and TRBJ2-7; 12 nucleotides agree with TRBD1. V shed 4 bases, J shed 2 bases, and the junction held 3 bases outside the gene matches. Germline-derived CDR1 and CDR2 are MDHEN and SYDVKM. This CDR3 spans 15 amino acids. CDR3 residues: CASSYGTGGPYEQYF. The CDR3 nucleotides are TGTGCCAGCAGTTACGGGACAGGGGGCCCCTACGAGCAGTACTTC.

J is TRBJ2-7 and V is TRBV29-1; 9 bases are a match to TRBD2. Germline CDR1 and CDR2: SQVTM and ANQGSEA. The CDR3 runs to 13 residues. Unmatched junction bases numbered 9, after V lost 5 bases and J lost 7 bases. The CDR3 is CSVNGGRAGEQYF. CDR3 bases: TGCAGCGTTAATGGCGGGAGGGCGGGAGAGCAGTACTTC.

Remarks on this clone: At the DNA level, this CDR3 is encoded by other sequences in the same sample as well. V and J are TRBV7-9 and TRBJ1-2; TRBD1 might be the D (6 bases). Trimming pared 0 bases from V and 8 bases from J, leaving 10 bases between. The CDR3 spans 13 residues. Germline V gene data show CDR1 as SEHNR and CDR2 as FQNEAQ (reference sequence). The CDR3 region is CASSLAGGEGYTF. In DNA, the CDR3 is TGTGCCAGCAGCTTAGCAGGGGGAGAGGGCTACACCTTC.

The chain has TRBV5-1 and TRBJ2-7; D is unresolved. Germline V gene lookup returns CDR1 SGHRS and CDR2 YFSETQ. Trimming removed 0 bases from V and 1 base from J, with 11 bases in between. The CDR3 has 15 residues. The CDR3 nucleotides read TGCGCCAGCAGCTTGGCCAGTGCCGTGTCCTACGAGCAGTACTTC. Its protein is CASSLASAVSYEQYF.

The chain carries TRBV10-3 and TRBJ1-2; D unclear. There are 14 residues in the CDR3. With 2 bases removed from V and 7 bases from J, the gap between germline ends came to 14 bases. Germline CDR1 is ENHRY and CDR2 is SYGVKD. This CDR3 reads CAISEREGGFGYTF. In DNA form, the CDR3 reads TGTGCCATCAGTGAGAGGGAGGGTGGTTTTGGCTACACCTTC.

The V and J genes are TRBV5-1 and TRBJ2-1, with 10 nucleotides matching TRBD2. Per germline, CDR1 SGHRS and CDR2 YFSETQ. The CDR3 contains 16 residues. The V segment lost 4 bases and the J segment 6 bases; nucleotides outside the gene matches: 10. For the CDR3, the DNA is TGCGCCAGCAGCCCCGCCCCCCGGACTAGCGGCAATGAGCAGTTCTTC. Its translation is CASSPAPRTSGNEQFF. Based on the CDR3 plus reference TRBV5-1 and TRBJ2-1, the full variable domain is KAGVTQTPRYLIKTRGQQVTLSCSPISGHRSVSWYQQTPGQGLQFLFEYFSETQRNKGNFPGRFSGRQFSNSRSEMNVSTLELGDSALYLCASSPAPRTSGNEQFFGPGTRLTVL.

The J gene is TRBJ2-7, the V gene TRBV5-6; 7 bases fit TRBD2. The CDR3 loop spans 15 amino acids. Trimming at V came to 0 bases and at J to 5 bases, leaving 8 bases not matched to a gene. Per the germline V gene, CDR1 is SGHDT and CDR2 is YYEEEE. The CDR3 protein is CASSLGRRLADEQYF. The CDR3 DNA reads TGTGCCAGCAGCTTGGGACGTCGGCTAGCGGACGAGCAGTACTTC.

This clone was found once. The V call is TRBV4-2, the J call TRBJ2-3; 7 nucleotides line up with TRBD1. V was pared by 1 base and J by 5 bases, with 15 bases of the junction left unmatched. This CDR3 contains 18 residues. CDR1 is LGHNA, CDR2 YNFKEQ, per germline. The chain's CDR3 is CASSQVIIGTAAQDTQYF. In nucleotides, the CDR3 is TGTGCCAGCAGCCAAGTTATAATTGGGACAGCGGCACAAGATACGCAGTATTTT.

Note on this clone: Within the sample, other DNA sequences also encode this same CDR3. The rearrangement joins TRBV6-5 to TRBJ2-3; 12 positions agree with TRBD2. The CDR3 is 15 amino acids. Losses at the gene ends were 6 bases for V and 3 bases for J; bases not matched to a gene: 4. CDR1 MNHEY and CDR2 SVGAGI come from the germline V gene. The CDR3 loop reads CASSPLAGGTDTQYF. Here the CDR3 DNA reads TGTGCCAGCAGCCCCCTAGCGGGAGGGACAGATACGCAGTATTTT.

The rearrangement links TRBV27 to TRBJ2-1; 8 bases are a match to TRBD2. The germline gives CDR1 MNHEY, CDR2 SMNVEV (reference sequence). V lost 4 bases, J lost 1 base, and 6 bases stayed unmatched. The CDR3 has 16 amino acids. CDR3 region: CASSWGPSGSYNEQFF. CDR3 DNA sequence: TGTGCCAGCAGTTGGGGCCCTAGCGGGTCCTACAATGAGCAGTTCTTC.

The chain employs TRBV27 and TRBJ2-7; 8 bases fit TRBD2. The CDR3 totals 14 residues. Per germline, CDR1 MNHEY and CDR2 SMNVEV (reference sequence). The J segment lost 6 bases and the V segment lost 6 bases, leaving 10 bases of the junction unmatched. This chain's CDR3 is CASSLAPAGGEQYF. The CDR3 DNA reads as TGTGCCAGCAGCTTAGCCCCTGCGGGAGGCGAGCAGTACTTC.

The chain uses TRBV5-6 and TRBJ2-7, with TRBD2 matching over 7 bases. V lost 3 bases, J lost 2 bases, and 2 bases stayed unmatched. This CDR3 is built from 13 residues. The germline V gene encodes CDR1 SGHDT and CDR2 YYEEEE. The CDR3 nucleotides are TGTGCCAGCAGCTGGGGGGGAACCTACGAGCAGTACTTC. Translated: CASSWGGTYEQYF.

The rearrangement joins TRBV28 to TRBJ1-4; TRBD1 might be the D (6 bases). Trimming stripped 5 bases from V and 4 bases from J, with 14 bases between. Germline CDR1 MDHEN, CDR2 SYDVKM. The CDR3 spans 15 residues. DNA for the CDR3: TGTGCCAGCAGTCCCTCGACAGGATTTAATGAAAAACTGTTTTTT. It translates to CASSPSTGFNEKLFF.

The CDR3: CASRFSSGTPDTGELFF. CDR3 coding DNA: TGTGCCAGCCGGTTTAGTTCGGGGACCCCCGACACCGGGGAGCTGTTTTTT. The rearrangement uses TRBV7-3 and TRBJ2-2; D tentatively fits TRBD1 or TRBD2 (5 bases each). In germline, CDR1 is SGHTA, CDR2 FQGTGA. V dropped 8 bases and J dropped 3 bases, with 22 bases sitting between them. This CDR3 is built from 17 residues.

This sequence joins TRBV7-2 and TRBJ1-5, with TRBD1 matching over 7 bases. After removal of 2 bases from V and 5 bases from J, the junction contained 3 bases not matched to a gene. The CDR3 totals 14 residues. Germline V gene data show CDR1 as SGHTA and CDR2 as FQGNSA. DNA for the CDR3: TGTGCCAGCAGCTTATTTGGGACAGATCAGCCCCAGCATTTT. The encoded protein is CASSLFGTDQPQHF.

The rearrangement joins TRBV7-3 to TRBJ1-1, with a possible D match to TRBD1 (5 bases). Trimming removed 5 bases at V and 3 bases at J, with 13 bases between. This CDR3 contains 14 residues. Looked up from germline, CDR1 is SGHTA and CDR2 is FQGTGA. CDR3: CASSPMSGDTEAFF. CDR3 nucleotides: TGTGCCAGCAGCCCCATGTCGGGGGACACTGAAGCTTTCTTT.

This clone came up once. The J gene is TRBJ2-7, the V gene TRBV25-1; D possibly uses TRBD1 or TRBD2 (6 bases each). The CDR3 totals 16 residues. CDR1 and CDR2 from the germline V gene are MGHDK and SYGVNS. The V gene lost 1 base and the J gene lost 3 bases, with 16 bases spanning the gap. The CDR3 coding sequence is TGTGCCAGCAGTGAATCTTGTGGGGGGCCGATCTACGAGCAGTACTTC. The encoded protein is CASSESCGGPIYEQYF.

This sequence joins TRBV2 and TRBJ2-7; 7 bases are shared with TRBD2. Per the germline V gene, CDR1 is SNHLY and CDR2 is FYNNEI. This CDR3 spans 12 amino acids. V dropped 8 bases and J dropped 3; count of bases not matched to a gene: 4. CDR3 DNA sequence: TGTGCCAGCGCCCTAGCGGTCTACGAGCAGTACTTC. Residues: CASALAVYEQYF.